The source of this T cell receptor (beta chain) is a study of T cells expressing NK-cell markers. Overall study findings and caveats: These clonotypes additionally ranked first within the CD3+CD56-NKG2C+ fraction of a handful of donors.

UMIs accompanied the 5'RACE template switching by which TCR beta cDNA was made. TCRdb re-called the 5' RACE reads; every CDR3 protein appears as one record, without DNA. Its clone listing holds about 150,000 distinct CDR3 sequences. Germline V lookup: CDR1 KGHSH, CDR2 LQKENI. This CDR3 region has 14 residues. In regard to this clonotype: No antigen is known for it.

Sequences were obtained from blood T cells: a sorted CD56 or NKG2C T cell subset, CD4+ or CD8+ T cells, or bulk PBMC T cells (not recorded which). This rearrangement joins TRBV18 to TRBJ2-1; without DNA, the TCRdb call of TRBD2 cannot be checked. This receptor was obtained from a man between 18 and 35 years old in good health. The CDR3 protein is CASPAAAGGNEQFF.